This TCR beta chain was retrieved from a study of OX40 agonist ivuxolimab in advanced cancers. The CDR3 totals 13 residues. Germline V gives CDR1 SGHTA, CDR2 FQGNSA. V lost 5 bases and J lost 10; bases outside the gene matches: 7. Sequencing was performed with immunoSEQ multiplex PCR; in TCRdb, only in-frame clones are kept and a portion is missing. The sample holds roughly 70,000 clones; approximately 81% are singletons and the top ten take more than 2%. The sequence derives from an adult with an advanced solid tumor such as melanoma, head and neck, liver or kidney cancer. Sequenced material: CD4+ or CD8+ T cells sorted from blood, taken in a trial of the OX40 agonist ivuxolimab. The chain joins TRBV7-2 to TRBJ2-1, with 8 bases identical to TRBD2. The CDR3 DNA reads TGTGCCAGCAGCCGGACTAGCATTAGGGAGCAGTTCTTC. This sequence encodes CASSRTSIREQFF.